Listed below are T cell receptor beta chains from one sample, sequenced in a study of somatic mutations in cytotoxic T cells in rheumatoid arthritis. TCRdb's copy holds only in-frame clones and misses some; the assay was immunoSEQ multiplex PCR. The sample yields about 18,000 clones, over 60% seen once. Sequencing used CD8+ T cells sorted from blood. These receptors all come from an adult with rheumatoid arthritis. The CDR3 runs from the conserved cysteine through the conserved F or W. The D gene is left open where the match is weak. Expanded clones get a size class; other rows say once, few or many, or leave the size out.

d_call: TRBD1
v_call: TRBV7-2
j_call: TRBJ2-1
clone_size: NA
cdr3_nt: TGTGCCAGCAGCTTATTCCCAGGGGGTGTACCTAATGAGCAGTTCTTC
cdr3_aa: CASSLFPGGVPNEQFF

d_call: NA
v_call: TRBV12-5
j_call: TRBJ1-3
clone_size: once
cdr3_nt: TGTGCTAGTGGTTTGACTATTTGGGACAACTCTGGAAACACCATATATTTT
cdr3_aa: CASGLTIWDNSGNTIYF

d_call: NA
v_call: TRBV11-3
j_call: TRBJ1-2
clone_size: NA
cdr3_nt: TGTGCCAGCAGCTTAGAGGCAGGGGTACTGAGTGGCTACACCTTC
cdr3_aa: CASSLEAGVLSGYTF

d_call: NA
v_call: TRBV7-2
j_call: TRBJ1-5
clone_size: NA
cdr3_nt: TGTGCCAGCAGCTTAAGCGGGGGCGGTAGTCAGCCCCAGCATTTT
cdr3_aa: CASSLSGGGSQPQHF

d_call: TRBD2
v_call: TRBV13
j_call: TRBJ2-1
clone_size: NA
cdr3_nt: TGTGCCAGCAGGCCAGCGGGGGAGTTTGGTGAGCAGTTCTTC
cdr3_aa: CASRPAGEFGEQFF

d_call: TRBD1
v_call: TRBV5-1
j_call: TRBJ2-7
clone_size: NA
cdr3_nt: TGCGCCAGCAGCCCACCGGGACAGGCCTTCGCCGAGCAGTACTTC
cdr3_aa: CASSPPGQAFAEQYF

d_call: TRBD2
v_call: TRBV9
j_call: TRBJ2-7
clone_size: NA
cdr3_nt: TGTGCCAGCAGCGGGGGACTAGCGGAATCCTTCTACGAGCAGTACTTC
cdr3_aa: CASSGGLAESFYEQYF

d_call: NA
v_call: TRBV6-5
j_call: TRBJ1-1
clone_size: NA
cdr3_nt: TGTGCCAGCAGTTACTCCAGTACAGGGGAAGCTTTCTTT
cdr3_aa: CASSYSSTGEAFF

d_call: TRBD1
v_call: TRBV7-2
j_call: TRBJ1-4
clone_size: once
cdr3_nt: TGTGCCAGCAGCTTATCGGCGGGACAGATAATCGAAAAACTGTTTTTT
cdr3_aa: CASSLSAGQIIEKLFF

d_call: NA
v_call: TRBV11-2
j_call: TRBJ2-7
clone_size: few
cdr3_nt: TGTGCCAGCAGCTTAGATTCCGCGGGCGAGCAGTACTTC
cdr3_aa: CASSLDSAGEQYF

d_call: TRBD1
v_call: TRBV29-1
j_call: TRBJ2-1
clone_size: NA
cdr3_nt: TGCAGCGTTGCGGGAAGATCCGGGACAGGGGAAAATGAGCAGTTCTTC
cdr3_aa: CSVAGRSGTGENEQFF

d_call: NA
v_call: TRBV27
j_call: TRBJ2-3
clone_size: NA
cdr3_nt: TGTGCCAGCAATTCCCGGGTGGGAGATACGCAGTATTTT
cdr3_aa: CASNSRVGDTQYF

d_call: NA
v_call: TRBV5-8
j_call: TRBJ2-7
clone_size: NA
cdr3_nt: TGTGCCAGCAGCGTACAGGGATCCTACGAGCAGTACTTC
cdr3_aa: CASSVQGSYEQYF

d_call: NA
v_call: TRBV7-9
j_call: TRBJ2-1
clone_size: NA
cdr3_nt: TGTGCCAGCAGCTTACATGAGCAGTTCTTC
cdr3_aa: CASSLHEQFF

d_call: NA
v_call: TRBV25-1
j_call: TRBJ1-1
clone_size: few
cdr3_nt: TGTGCCAGCAGCCCCAGATTGAACACTGAAGCTTTCTTT
cdr3_aa: CASSPRLNTEAFF

d_call: TRBD2
v_call: TRBV29-1
j_call: TRBJ2-1
clone_size: NA
cdr3_nt: TGCAGCGGGACTAGCGGGGGGGCCCATGAGCAGTTCTTC
cdr3_aa: CSGTSGGAHEQFF

d_call: TRBD1
v_call: TRBV7-6
j_call: TRBJ1-4
clone_size: NA
cdr3_nt: TGTGCCAGCAGCTTAGGTGGGGGACAGGTCTTTGAAAAACTGTTTTTT
cdr3_aa: CASSLGGGQVFEKLFF

d_call: NA
v_call: TRBV2
j_call: TRBJ2-7
clone_size: few
cdr3_nt: TGTGCCAGCAGGGGTTCACAGTCCTACGAGCAGTACTTC
cdr3_aa: CASRGSQSYEQYF

d_call: NA
v_call: TRBV7-2
j_call: TRBJ2-1
clone_size: NA
cdr3_nt: TGTGCCAGCAGCCTCGGGAGCTGGGTTGAGCAGTTCTTC
cdr3_aa: CASSLGSWVEQFF

d_call: NA
v_call: TRBV15
j_call: TRBJ2-7
clone_size: NA
cdr3_nt: TGTGCCACCAGCAGAGAGGACGGAGGCAGAAACTACGAGCAGTACTTC
cdr3_aa: CATSREDGGRNYEQYF

d_call: NA
v_call: TRBV29-1
j_call: TRBJ1-4
clone_size: NA
cdr3_nt: TGCAGCGTCCTCCCAGGGATAACGAATGAAAAACTGTTTTTT
cdr3_aa: CSVLPGITNEKLFF

d_call: NA
v_call: TRBV7-9
j_call: TRBJ1-1
clone_size: NA
cdr3_nt: TGTGCCAGCAGCCCGACAGAATCGAACACTGAAGCTTTCTTT
cdr3_aa: CASSPTESNTEAFF

d_call: NA
v_call: TRBV5-5
j_call: TRBJ2-7
clone_size: NA
cdr3_nt: TGTGCCAGCAGCTTGCGTTTTACAGTTGGGTACTTC
cdr3_aa: CASSLRFTVGYF

d_call: NA
v_call: TRBV4-1
j_call: TRBJ1-6
clone_size: NA
cdr3_nt: TGCGCCAGCAGCCAACCCGACGGGAGGGTTAATTCACCCCTCCACTTT
cdr3_aa: CASSQPDGRVNSPLHF

d_call: TRBD2
v_call: TRBV18
j_call: TRBJ2-7
clone_size: NA
cdr3_nt: TGTGCCAGCCGGGGGGGATACTACGAGCAGTACTTC
cdr3_aa: CASRGGYYEQYF

d_call: NA
v_call: TRBV11-2
j_call: TRBJ2-2
clone_size: NA
cdr3_nt: TGTGCCAGCAGCTTAGATAGTCTTGTCACCGGGGAGCTGTTTTTT
cdr3_aa: CASSLDSLVTGELFF

d_call: TRBD1
v_call: TRBV9
j_call: TRBJ1-1
clone_size: NA
cdr3_nt: TGTGCCAGCAGCGGAGGACAGGGGTTGAACACTGAAGCTTTCTTT
cdr3_aa: CASSGGQGLNTEAFF

d_call: NA
v_call: TRBV5-1
j_call: TRBJ1-1
clone_size: NA
cdr3_nt: TGCGCCAGCAGCTTGTTCGGCAGGGAGGGTCCTGAAGCTTTCTTT
cdr3_aa: CASSLFGREGPEAFF

d_call: TRBD2
v_call: TRBV15
j_call: TRBJ2-3
clone_size: NA
cdr3_nt: TGTGCCACCAGCAGAGATCTGTTACTAGCGGGGGCCCCTGGTACGCAGTATTTT
cdr3_aa: CATSRDLLLAGAPGTQYF

d_call: NA
v_call: TRBV9
j_call: TRBJ2-1
clone_size: NA
cdr3_nt: TGTGCCAGCAGCGTAGTCAGCGGAGATTACAATGAGCAGTTCTTC
cdr3_aa: CASSVVSGDYNEQFF

d_call: NA
v_call: TRBV9
j_call: TRBJ1-1
clone_size: NA
cdr3_nt: TGTGCCAGCAGCTCCCACCCTGGGGGTTTCGACACTGAAGCTTTCTTT
cdr3_aa: CASSSHPGGFDTEAFF

d_call: TRBD1
v_call: TRBV5-5
j_call: TRBJ2-7
clone_size: NA
cdr3_nt: TGTGCCAGCAGCTTTACAGGGGAAGAGCAGTACTTC
cdr3_aa: CASSFTGEEQYF

d_call: TRBD1
v_call: TRBV7-9
j_call: TRBJ2-1
clone_size: NA
cdr3_nt: TGTGCCAGCAGCTTAGCTTTTGGGACAGATTACAATGAGCAGTTCTTC
cdr3_aa: CASSLAFGTDYNEQFF

d_call: NA
v_call: TRBV4-1
j_call: TRBJ1-6
clone_size: NA
cdr3_nt: TGCGCCAGCAGCCCTTACCCTCTTCCAGGGACGGATCATTCACCCCTCCACTTT
cdr3_aa: CASSPYPLPGTDHSPLHF

d_call: TRBD2
v_call: TRBV4-2
j_call: TRBJ2-7
clone_size: few
cdr3_nt: TGTGCCAGCAGCCAATGGATTAGCGGGAGCTACGAGCAGTACTTC
cdr3_aa: CASSQWISGSYEQYF

d_call: NA
v_call: TRBV10-1
j_call: TRBJ2-2
clone_size: once
cdr3_nt: TGCGCCAGCAGTGAGTCTTGGGGGACCGGGGAGCTGTTTTTT
cdr3_aa: CASSESWGTGELFF

d_call: NA
v_call: TRBV7-7
j_call: TRBJ2-2
clone_size: NA
cdr3_nt: TGTGCTATAGGGTTGAACACCGGGGAGCTGTTTTTT
cdr3_aa: CAIGLNTGELFF

d_call: NA
v_call: TRBV19
j_call: TRBJ1-2
clone_size: few
cdr3_nt: TGTGCCAGTATGAAGGCCTATGGCTACACCTTC
cdr3_aa: CASMKAYGYTF

d_call: NA
v_call: TRBV9
j_call: TRBJ2-1
clone_size: NA
cdr3_nt: TGTGCCAGCAGCGTAGGGACTGACAATGAGCAGTTCTTC
cdr3_aa: CASSVGTDNEQFF

d_call: NA
v_call: TRBV11-2
j_call: TRBJ2-5
clone_size: NA
cdr3_nt: TGTGCCAGCAGCTTAGGGACCGGGGAGACCCAGTACTTC
cdr3_aa: CASSLGTGETQYF

d_call: TRBD1
v_call: TRBV7-9
j_call: TRBJ1-1
clone_size: NA
cdr3_nt: TGTGCCAGCAGCTCCAGACAGGGGGCGAGAGGGACTGAAGCTTTCTTT
cdr3_aa: CASSSRQGARGTEAFF